The subject of this entry is one T cell receptor beta chain. Its antigen is currently unknown. This record comes from a study of beta chain features in type 1 diabetes. General study results and limits: TCRB repertoires of naive, central memory and Treg cells appeared more similar among patients than among healthy donors. Patients with Type 1 diabetes showed moderately but significantly shorter TCRB CDR3s in all four CD4+ subsets.

The sequenced template was cDNA made from the entire isolated RNA. The average read count of naive, central memory and regulatory T cell samples was approximately 3.9 million. The table came from immunoSEQ multiplex PCR; TCRdb's copy has only in-frame clones and leaves some out. The profile shows 200,000 to 250,000 clones, approximately 15% of them singletons. Cell sorting via CD45RO/CCR7/CD25/CD127/CD95/CD27 was performed to obtain CD4+ naive, central memory, regulatory and stem cell-like memory cells. Trimming removed 1 base at V and 5 bases at J, with 11 bases between. The length of the CDR3 is 14 residues. Looked up from germline, CDR1 is LGHNA and CDR2 is YNFKEQ.

The J gene is TRBJ2-5, the V gene TRBV4-2; D perhaps matches TRBD2 (7 bases). The TCR was taken from a man aged 25-45 years with type 1 diabetes. Sequenced material: naive CD4+ T cells from blood. CDR3 amino acids: CASSQAGGGETQYF. The CDR3 nucleotides read TGTGCCAGCAGCCAAGCGGGGGGCGGGGAGACCCAGTACTTC.